The following is a T cell receptor beta chain sequence with its context. Its antigen is undetermined. As for time point: blood 4 weeks post-SBRT, at nephrectomy. Treatment given: 15 Gy SBRT to primary tumor, nephrectomy 4 weeks later. Nephrectomy followed 15 Gy stereotactic body radiation by 4 weeks. Blood was sampled at baseline, 2 weeks and 4 weeks after SBRT. Germline loops: CDR1 LNHDA, CDR2 SQIVND (reference sequence). The CDR3 extends over 16 amino acids. V lost 4 bases to trimming and J lost 3 bases, with 15 bases between them. TCRdb keeps only in-frame clones here, not all; method: immunoSEQ multiplex PCR. The sample includes over 85,000 clones, around four fifths seen only once; the top ten take around 9.1%. These data come from a study of radiation and T cells in renal cell carcinoma. Whole-study findings and limits: From baseline, blood top tumor clonotypes peaked at 2 weeks post-radiation.

The V gene is TRBV19, the J gene TRBJ2-2; D is ambiguous. The starting material was blood, obtained from a patient whose treatment included radiotherapy and nephrectomy. The origin of this receptor is a man aged 45-65 years with renal cell carcinoma. DNA for the CDR3: TGTGCCAGTAGTAGGGTTCGGCTACCAGACACCGGGGAGCTGTTTTTT. Its translation is CASSRVRLPDTGELFF.